Reported below is one T cell receptor (beta chain). What it binds is not known. The primer mix had 52 TRBV and 13 TRBJ primers. Libraries were prepared by immunoSEQ multiplex PCR; TCRdb keeps only in-frame clonotypes and omits some of them. The repertoire includes roughly 30,000 clones, approximately 90% of them detected once, and roughly 1.6% sits in the top ten. The sample originates from a study of regulatory T cells. Study observations and caveats: Hydrophobic residues at CDR3 positions 6 and 7 were enriched in conventional CD4+ T cells of CD3G-deficient patients. Patient repertoires had restricted TRB V-J pairs and skewed V and J usage, most in Tregs.

Autoimmunity was present in every CD3G-deficient patient, worse in two. CD4+ cells were sorted into CD25-high CD127-low regulatory cells and CD25-low CD127-high conventional cells. Trimming cost V 4 bases and J 5 bases; bases outside gene matches: 11. Germline V lookup: CDR1 SGHNT, CDR2 YYREEE (reference sequence). The CDR3 has 17 amino acids. The rearrangement joins TRBV5-4 to TRBJ2-5; 13 positions match TRBD2. This sequence was found in a person under 35 with CD3G deficiency. The sequenced sample consisted of conventional CD4+ T cells sorted from blood. The CDR3 DNA reads as TGTGCCAGCAGCAATGGCCCAGGGACTAGCGGGGTGGAGACCCAGTACTTC. Translated: CASSNGPGTSGVETQYF.